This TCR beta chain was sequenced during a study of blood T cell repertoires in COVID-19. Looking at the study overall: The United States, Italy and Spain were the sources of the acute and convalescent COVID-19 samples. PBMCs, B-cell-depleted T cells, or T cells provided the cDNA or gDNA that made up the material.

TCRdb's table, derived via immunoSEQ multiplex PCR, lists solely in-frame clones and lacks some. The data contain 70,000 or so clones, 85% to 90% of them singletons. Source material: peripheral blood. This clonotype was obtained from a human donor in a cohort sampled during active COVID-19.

CDR3 loop: CASSIVSGTYSYNEQFF. As DNA, the CDR3 is TGTGCCAGTAGTATAGTTTCCGGGACTTACTCCTACAATGAGCAGTTCTTC. The gene calls are TRBV19 and TRBJ2-1; a weak D match, TRBD2 (6 bases). The V end was cut by 1 base, the J end by 0 bases, with 13 bases between. The V gene's germline CDR1 is LNHDA and CDR2 SQIVND (reference sequence). There are 17 residues in the CDR3.